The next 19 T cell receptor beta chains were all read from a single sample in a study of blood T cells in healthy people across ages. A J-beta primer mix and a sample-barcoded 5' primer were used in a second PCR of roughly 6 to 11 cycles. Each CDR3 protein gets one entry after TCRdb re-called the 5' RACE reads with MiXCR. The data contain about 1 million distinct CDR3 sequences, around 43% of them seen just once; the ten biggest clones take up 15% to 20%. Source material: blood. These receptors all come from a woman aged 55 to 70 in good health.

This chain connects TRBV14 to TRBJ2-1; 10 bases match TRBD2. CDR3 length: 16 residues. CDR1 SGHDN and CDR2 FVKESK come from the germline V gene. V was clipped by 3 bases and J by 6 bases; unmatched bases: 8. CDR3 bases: TGTGCCAGCAGCCACCGCCCTAGCGGGAGCTTCAATGAGCAGTTCTTC. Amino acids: CASSHRPSGSFNEQFF.

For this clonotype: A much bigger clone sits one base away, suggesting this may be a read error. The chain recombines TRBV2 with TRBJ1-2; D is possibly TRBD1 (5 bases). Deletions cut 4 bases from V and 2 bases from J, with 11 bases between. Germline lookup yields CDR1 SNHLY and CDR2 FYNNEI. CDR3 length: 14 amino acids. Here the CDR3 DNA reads TGTGCCAGCAGTGGGGACGGGGCGAACTATGGCTACACCTTC. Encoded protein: CASSGDGANYGYTF.

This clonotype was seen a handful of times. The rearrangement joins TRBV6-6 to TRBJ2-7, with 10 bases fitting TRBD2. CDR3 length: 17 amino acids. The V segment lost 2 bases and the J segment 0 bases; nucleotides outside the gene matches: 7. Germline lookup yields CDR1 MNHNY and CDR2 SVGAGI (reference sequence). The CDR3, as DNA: TGTGCCAGCAGTTACCTCTCCGGGACTAGCGCCTCCTACGAGCAGTACTTC. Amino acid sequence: CASSYLSGTSASYEQYF.

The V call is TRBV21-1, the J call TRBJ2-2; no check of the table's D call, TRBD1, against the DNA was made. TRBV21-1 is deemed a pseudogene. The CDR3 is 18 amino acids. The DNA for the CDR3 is TGTGCCAGCAGCATCCATCCCCGGACAGGGCACTCTACCGGGGAGCTGTTTTTT. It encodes CASSIHPRTGHSTGELFF.

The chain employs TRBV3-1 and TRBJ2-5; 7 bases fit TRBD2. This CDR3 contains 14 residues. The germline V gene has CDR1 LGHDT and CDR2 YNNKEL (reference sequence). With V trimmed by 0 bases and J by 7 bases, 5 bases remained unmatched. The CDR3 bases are TGTGCCAGCAGCCAAGATCTAGCGGCCAGGACCCAGTACTTC. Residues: CASSQDLAARTQYF.

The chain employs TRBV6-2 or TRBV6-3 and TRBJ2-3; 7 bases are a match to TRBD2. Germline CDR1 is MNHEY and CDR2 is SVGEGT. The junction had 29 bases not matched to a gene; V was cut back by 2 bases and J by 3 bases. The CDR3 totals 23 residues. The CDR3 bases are TGTGCCAGCAGTTACCTAACCACCACATATAGGGGAGGGGCCCCCACCACAACAGATACGCAGTATTTT. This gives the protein CASSYLTTTYRGGAPTTTDTQYF.

This CDR3 reads CSVEEQWGTGSVQFF. Here the CDR3 DNA reads TGCAGCGTTGAAGAGCAATGGGGGACAGGTTCGGTTCAGTTCTTC. This sequence joins TRBV29-1 and TRBJ2-1; TRBD1 agrees at 8 bases. Per germline, CDR1 SQVTM and CDR2 ANQGSEA. V shed 0 bases and J 13 bases; nucleotides not matched to a gene: 14. The CDR3 spans 15 residues.

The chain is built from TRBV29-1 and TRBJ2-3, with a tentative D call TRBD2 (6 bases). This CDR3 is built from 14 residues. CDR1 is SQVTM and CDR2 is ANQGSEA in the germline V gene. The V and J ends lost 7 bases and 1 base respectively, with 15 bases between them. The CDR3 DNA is TGCAGCGAACGCGGGACCCTTGGCACAGATACGCAGTATTTT. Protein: CSERGTLGTDTQYF.

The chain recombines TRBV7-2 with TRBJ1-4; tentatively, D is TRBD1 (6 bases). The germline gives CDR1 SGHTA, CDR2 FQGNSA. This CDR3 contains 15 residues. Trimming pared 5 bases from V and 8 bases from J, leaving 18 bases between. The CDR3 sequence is CASSKKQGPREKLFF. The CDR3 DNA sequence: TGTGCCAGCAGCAAAAAACAGGGTCCGCGGGAAAAACTGTTTTTT.

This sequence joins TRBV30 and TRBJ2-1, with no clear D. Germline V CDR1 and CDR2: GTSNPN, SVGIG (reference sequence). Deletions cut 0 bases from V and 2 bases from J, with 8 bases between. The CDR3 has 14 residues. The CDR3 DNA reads TGTGCCTGGAGTGTTCGAGGCCCCTACAATGAGCAGTTCTTC. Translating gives CAWSVRGPYNEQFF.

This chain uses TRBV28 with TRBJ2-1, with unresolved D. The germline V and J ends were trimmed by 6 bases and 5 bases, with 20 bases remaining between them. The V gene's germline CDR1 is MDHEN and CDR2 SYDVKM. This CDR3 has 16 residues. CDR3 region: CASRSVGGPLDNEQFF. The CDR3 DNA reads TGTGCCAGCAGATCGGTCGGCGGCCCACTCGACAATGAGCAGTTCTTC.

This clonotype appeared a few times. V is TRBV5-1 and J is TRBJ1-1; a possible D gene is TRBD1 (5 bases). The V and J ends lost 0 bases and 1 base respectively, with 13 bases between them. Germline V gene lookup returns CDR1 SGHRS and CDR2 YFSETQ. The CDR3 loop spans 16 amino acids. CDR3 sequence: CASSLGVGGPNTEAFF. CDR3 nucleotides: TGCGCCAGCAGCTTGGGCGTCGGGGGACCGAACACTGAAGCTTTCTTT. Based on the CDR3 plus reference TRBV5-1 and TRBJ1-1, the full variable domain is KAGVTQTPRYLIKTRGQQVTLSCSPISGHRSVSWYQQTPGQGLQFLFEYFSETQRNKGNFPGRFSGRQFSNSRSEMNVSTLELGDSALYLCASSLGVGGPNTEAFFGQGTRLTVV.

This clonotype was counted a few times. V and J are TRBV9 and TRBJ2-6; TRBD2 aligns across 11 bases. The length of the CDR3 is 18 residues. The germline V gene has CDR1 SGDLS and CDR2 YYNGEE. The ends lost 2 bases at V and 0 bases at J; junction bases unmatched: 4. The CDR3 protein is CASSVLAGGFSGANVLTF. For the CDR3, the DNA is TGTGCCAGCAGCGTTCTAGCGGGAGGTTTCTCTGGGGCCAACGTCCTGACTTTC.

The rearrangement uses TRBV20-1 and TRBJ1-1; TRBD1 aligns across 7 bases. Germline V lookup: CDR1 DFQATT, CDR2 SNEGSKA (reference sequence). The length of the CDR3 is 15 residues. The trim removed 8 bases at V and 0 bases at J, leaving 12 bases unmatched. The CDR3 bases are TGCAGTTGTAACCAGGGGGTGGGGATGAACACTGAAGCTTTCTTT. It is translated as CSCNQGVGMNTEAFF.

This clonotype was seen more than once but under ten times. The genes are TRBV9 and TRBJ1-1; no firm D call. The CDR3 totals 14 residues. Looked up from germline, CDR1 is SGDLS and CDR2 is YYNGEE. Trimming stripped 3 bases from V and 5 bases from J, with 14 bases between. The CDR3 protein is CASSEDDEWTEAFF. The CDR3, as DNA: TGTGCCAGCAGCGAGGACGACGAATGGACTGAAGCTTTCTTT. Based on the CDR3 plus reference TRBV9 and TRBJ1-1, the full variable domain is DSGVTQTPKHLITATGQRVTLRCSPRSGDLSVYWYQQSLDQGLQFLIQYYNGEERAKGNILERFSAQQFPDLHSELNLSSLELGDSALYFCASSEDDEWTEAFFGQGTRLTVV.

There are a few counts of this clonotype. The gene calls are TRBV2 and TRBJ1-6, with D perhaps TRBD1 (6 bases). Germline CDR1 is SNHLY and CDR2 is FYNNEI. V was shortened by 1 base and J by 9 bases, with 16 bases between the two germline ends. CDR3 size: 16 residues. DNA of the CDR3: TGTGCCAGCAGTGAAGAGGTAGCAGGGGTTGGTTCACCCCTCCACTTT. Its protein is CASSEEVAGVGSPLHF.

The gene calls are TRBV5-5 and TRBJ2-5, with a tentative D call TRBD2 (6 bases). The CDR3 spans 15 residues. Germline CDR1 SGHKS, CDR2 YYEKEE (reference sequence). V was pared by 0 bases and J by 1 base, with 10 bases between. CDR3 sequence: CASSLVAASQETQYF. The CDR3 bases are TGTGCCAGCAGCTTGGTAGCGGCTAGCCAAGAGACCCAGTACTTC. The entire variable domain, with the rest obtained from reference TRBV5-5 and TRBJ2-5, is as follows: DAGVTQSPTHLIKTRGQQVTLRCSPISGHKSVSWYQQVLGQGPQFIFQYYEKEERGRGNFPDRFSARQFPNYSSELNVNALLLGDSALYLCASSLVAASQETQYFGPGTRLLVL.

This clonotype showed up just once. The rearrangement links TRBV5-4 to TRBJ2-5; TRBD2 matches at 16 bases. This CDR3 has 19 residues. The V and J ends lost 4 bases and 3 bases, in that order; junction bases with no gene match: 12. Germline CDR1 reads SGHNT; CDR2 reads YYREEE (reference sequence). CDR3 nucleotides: TGTGCCAGCAGCCCGGGACTAGCGGGGGGGCTTGCCACAAAAGAGACCCAGTACTTC. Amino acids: CASSPGLAGGLATKETQYF.

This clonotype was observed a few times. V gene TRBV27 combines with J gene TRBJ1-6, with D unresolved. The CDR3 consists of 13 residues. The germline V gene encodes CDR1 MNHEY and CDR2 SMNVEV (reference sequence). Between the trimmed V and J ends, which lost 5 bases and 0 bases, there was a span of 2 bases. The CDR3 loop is CASSISYNSPLHF. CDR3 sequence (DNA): TGTGCCAGCAGTATCTCCTATAATTCACCCCTCCACTTT.